Given below is one T cell receptor (beta chain) in context. These data are taken from a study of blood T cell repertoires in COVID-19. As for the study in general: Acute and convalescent COVID-19 samples came from the United States, Italy and Spain. Sample material is recorded as cDNA or gDNA derived from T cells, B-cell-depleted T cells, or PBMCs.

As processed by the authors: Amplification of reference gene primers provided the estimated nucleated cell counts. Measured with immunoSEQ multiplex PCR; TCRdb has only the in-frame clones, and not every one. D and trimming come from the DNA, and the V and J calls and clone size come from that table. In the table there are roughly 250,000 clones, 65% to 90% of which are singletons. The ends were cut back, 3 bases at V and 4 bases at J, with 8 bases in the middle. CDR1 and CDR2 (germline): SGHNT, YYREEE (reference sequence). The CDR3 contains 12 residues. The sample consisted of peripheral blood. This sequence was found in a woman over 75 with active or convalescent COVID-19. J is TRBJ2-7 and V is TRBV5-4, with D possibly matching TRBD1 (5 bases). In DNA form, the CDR3 reads TGTGCCAGCAGCTCGTCAGGGTACGAGCAGTACTTC. Protein product: CASSSSGYEQYF.